Included here is one T cell receptor (beta chain) sequence, with context. The specificity of this receptor is unknown. No base-level quality is on record; no much larger clone is a single base apart. The donors belonged to the validation cohort of approximately 130 subjects, which was separate from the roughly 670-subject first cohort. These data originate in a study of cytomegalovirus exposure and HLA in healthy donors listed by TCRdb under 2017. About the study as a whole: According to a later analysis, one platform produced both the roughly 110 validation repertoires and the 666 repertoires of the first cohort. The aim of the study was to test whether cataloging public T cell receptors could identify signatures of past pathogen exposure. In addition to the first cohort of 666 subjects, a separate validation cohort of 120 different subjects was used. High-throughput TCR immunosequencing, statistical association of individual TCRs with disease status, and machine learning were combined to predict cytomegalovirus infection status. Overall study outcomes, separate from this receptor: A later analysis had no HLA typing for the validation cohort, so co-occurrence there was scored across all 110 or so repertoires. While some public TCRs were present in many individuals, most TCR sequences turned up only very rarely across donors. According to the authors, the approach could potentially be generalized to other disease states and immunological phenotypes. In vitro tests confirmed that three of the cytomegalovirus-associated TCR beta chains recognize cytomegalovirus antigens. Subsequent analysis determined that TCRs grouped into clusters in the first cohort also showed a tendency toward co-occurrence across the 120 or so validation repertoires, and 94% of cluster scores exceeded 0. In both the original and validation cohorts, the classifier was reported to diagnose cytomegalovirus status with high specificity and sensitivity. In the study, around 160 TCR beta chains were listed as associated with cytomegalovirus.

Libraries were prepared through the immunoSEQ multiplex PCR assay. Per the original workflow: A statistical classification framework was developed to diagnose cytomegalovirus status using the catalog of TCR beta chain sequences. The clones in this table, taken by TCRdb from immuneACCESS, are in-frame only. Not every clone is retained; where verified, under half of the shortfall comes from an unresolved V gene, and the cause of the rest is unknown. Clone size and the V and J calls come from that table; the DNA yielded D and trimming. The sample table contains over 200,000 clones; only one count was recorded for around four fifths of them. The ten biggest clones cover roughly 13% of the sample. The junction shows trimming of 4 bases on V and 6 bases on J, and the gene matches do not reach 5 bases of it. The CDR3 has 14 amino acids, counting the end cysteine and phenylalanine. Only the CDR3 part of the read is kept: 42 bases, read in frame from the first base. The germline V gene provides CDR1 LGHNA and CDR2 YSLEER.

Source material: PBMCs. In this chain, TRBV4-3 is recombined with TRBJ1-2; 10 junctional bases match TRBD1. The source of this sequence is a woman aged 30 to 39 in good health and CMV-seropositive. The nucleotides read TGCGCCAGCAGCCGGACAGGGGGTAGTCATGGCTACACCTTC. It translates to CASSRTGGSHGYTF.